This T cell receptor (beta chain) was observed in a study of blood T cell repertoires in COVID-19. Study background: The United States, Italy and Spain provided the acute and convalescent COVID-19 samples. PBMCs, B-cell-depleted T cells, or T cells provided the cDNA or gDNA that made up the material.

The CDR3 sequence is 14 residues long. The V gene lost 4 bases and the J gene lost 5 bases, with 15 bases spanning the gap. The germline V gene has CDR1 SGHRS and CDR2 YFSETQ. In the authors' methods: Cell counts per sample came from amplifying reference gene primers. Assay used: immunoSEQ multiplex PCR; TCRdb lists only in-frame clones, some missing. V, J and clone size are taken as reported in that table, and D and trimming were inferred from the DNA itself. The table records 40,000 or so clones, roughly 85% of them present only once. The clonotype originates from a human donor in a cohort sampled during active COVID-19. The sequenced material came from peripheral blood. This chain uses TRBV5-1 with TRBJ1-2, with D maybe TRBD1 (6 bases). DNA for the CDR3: TGCGCCAGCAGCCCAGGACAGCCACAGTATGGCTACACCTTC. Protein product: CASSPGQPQYGYTF.